This TCR beta chain was recorded in a study of response to subunit inactivated influenza vaccine. Study results and caveats: Few new T cells, the authors suggested, are recruited by each seasonal influenza vaccination.

A few counts support this clonotype. The target antigen is unknown. A single record per CDR3 protein comes from TCRdb applying MiXCR to the RT-PCR reads. Here the sample spans approximately 730,000 distinct CDR3 sequences, about 14% being singletons. Trimming pared 1 base from V and 5 bases from J, leaving 17 bases between. The CDR3 runs 16 residues. From germline, CDR1 is MGHRA and CDR2 YSYEKL. Material: PBMCs from blood, obtained 14 to 15 days before vaccination. The genes are TRBV4-1 and TRBJ2-5; D may be TRBD2 (8 bases). The TCR was taken from a man aged 50-59 years who received an inactivated influenza vaccine. The CDR3 here is CASSQGDRASGETQYF. The CDR3 DNA reads as TGCGCCAGCAGCCAAGGAGACAGGGCTAGCGGGGAGACCCAGTACTTC.